Listed below are T cell receptor beta chains from one sample, sequenced in a study of T cell responses to AZD1222 COVID-19 vaccine. The assay was immunoSEQ multiplex PCR, and TCRdb's table has in-frame clones only and misses some. In the table there are about 180,000 clones, 85% to 90% of which are singletons. This specimen consisted of peripheral blood, obtained 28 days after the second dose of the MenACWY control vaccine. Receptors were obtained from an adult who received the MenACWY meningococcal vaccine as a control. Both conserved end residues are part of each CDR3. The D gene is left open where the match is weak. Expanded clones are given a class, and other clones once, few, many or no size at all.

V gene	D gene	clone size	J gene	CDR3 protein	CDR3 DNA
TRBV4-1	NA	NA	TRBJ1-2	CASSQMMPDDGGDGYTF	TGCGCCAGCAGCCAAATGATGCCAGACGACGGGGGCGATGGCTACACCTTC
TRBV6-5	TRBD2	NA	TRBJ2-1	CASSYRLAEVLFEQFF	TGTGCCAGCAGTTACCGACTAGCGGAGGTCCTTTTTGAGCAGTTCTTC
TRBV19	NA	NA	TRBJ1-3	CASSIDRFALGNTIYF	TGTGCCAGTAGTATAGATCGGTTTGCCCTTGGAAACACCATATATTTT
TRBV10-3	NA	NA	TRBJ2-3	CAIGTDTQYF	TGTGCCATCGGTACAGATACGCAGTATTTT
TRBV27	NA	few	TRBJ2-2	CASSWNTGELFF	TGTGCCAGCAGTTGGAACACCGGGGAGCTGTTTTTT
TRBV4-3	NA	NA	TRBJ2-1	CASSQDSYNEQFF	TGCGCCAGCAGCCAAGATTCGTACAATGAGCAGTTCTTC
TRBV20-1	NA	NA	TRBJ2-1	CSAPGPTFVF	TGCAGTGCTCCGGGCCCCACCTTCGTCTTC
TRBV20-1	NA	once	TRBJ2-2	CSAGGPGELFF	TGCAGTGCTGGGGGACCCGGGGAGCTGTTTTTT
TRBV5-4	NA	NA	TRBJ1-1	CASSLQGINTEAFF	TGTGCCAGCAGCTTGCAGGGGATAAACACTGAAGCTTTCTTT
TRBV28	TRBD2	NA	TRBJ2-1	CASDMTSVSRVGEQFF	TGTGCCAGCGACATGACTAGCGTTTCAAGAGTTGGTGAGCAGTTCTTC
TRBV28	NA	NA	TRBJ1-1	CASSFVGRAFF	TGTGCCAGCAGTTTCGTAGGGAGGGCTTTCTTT
TRBV28	NA	NA	TRBJ2-3	CASSTREGGPPDTQYF	TGTGCCAGCAGTACACGCGAGGGAGGCCCCCCAGATACGCAGTATTTT
TRBV6-5	TRBD1	NA	TRBJ1-2	CASSYRDSNYGYTF	TGTGCCAGCAGTTACAGGGACAGTAACTATGGCTACACCTTC
TRBV2	TRBD1	NA	TRBJ1-4	CASSERDRVEKLFF	TGTGCCAGCAGTGAACGGGACAGGGTTGAAAAACTGTTTTTT
TRBV5-1	TRBD2	NA	TRBJ2-7	CASRLVLAGPVYEQYF	TGCGCCAGCAGGTTAGTCCTAGCGGGTCCCGTATACGAGCAGTACTTC
TRBV18	TRBD1	NA	TRBJ2-1	CASSPRQGARDEQFF	TGTGCCAGCTCACCCCGACAGGGGGCTCGGGATGAGCAGTTCTTC
TRBV28	NA	NA	TRBJ2-2	CASSLRRESWADTGELFF	TGTGCCAGCAGTTTACGTCGGGAATCGTGGGCTGACACCGGGGAGCTGTTTTTT
TRBV28	NA	once	TRBJ2-7	CASSLSSGGVSYEQYF	TGTGCCAGCAGTTTATCGTCTGGGGGCGTATCCTACGAGCAGTACTTC
TRBV5-1	NA	NA	TRBJ2-7	CASSHEYEQYF	TGCGCCAGCAGCCACGAATACGAGCAGTACTTC
TRBV28	TRBD1	NA	TRBJ1-5	CASSPPDRGLVQPQHF	TGTGCCAGCAGTCCTCCCGACAGGGGGCTCGTTCAGCCCCAGCATTTT
TRBV20-1	NA	NA	TRBJ1-2	CSVKSLGGYTF	TGCAGTGTTAAGAGCCTGGGGGGCTACACCTTC
TRBV10-1	TRBD2	once	TRBJ2-3	CASSGTSAGTDTQYF	TGCGCCAGCAGTGGGACTAGCGCCGGCACAGATACGCAGTATTTT
TRBV7-2	NA	few	TRBJ2-3	CASSPRATTDTQYF	TGTGCCAGCAGCCCCCGCGCGACCACAGATACGCAGTATTTT
TRBV30	TRBD2	few	TRBJ2-7	CAWSVRDYKGEQYF	TGTGCCTGGAGTGTCCGGGACTATAAAGGCGAGCAGTACTTC
TRBV3-1/TRBV3-2	NA	NA	TRBJ2-7	CASSRLDYEQYF	TGTGCCAGCAGCCGACTTGATTACGAGCAGTACTTC
TRBV27	NA	NA	TRBJ2-3	CASAGGGFTDTQYF	TGTGCCAGCGCTGGGGGGGGCTTCACAGATACGCAGTATTTT